The source of this T cell receptor (beta chain) is a study of CD8 T cells in ankylosing spondylitis. A note on this clonotype: What it recognizes is unknown.

Overall study results and limits: Several of the motif variants were reported before in synovial fluid and blood from reactive arthritis. The study looked at matched synovial fluid samples from ankylosing spondylitis patients. Disease-linked clones were reported to be significantly enriched there.

The CDR3 covers 16 residues. Trimming at V came to 7 bases and at J to 4 bases, leaving 12 bases not matched to a gene. TCRdb independently ran MiXCR on the 5' RACE reads; one entry per CDR3 protein. The repertoire includes approximately 340,000 distinct CDR3 sequences, approximately 14% of them detected once, and about 1% sits in the top ten. The sample taken for sequencing was blood, either unsorted or a sorted T cell fraction (not recorded which). The TCR originated in a male donor with ankylosing spondylitis or in good health (not recorded which). This chain joins TRBV12-3 or TRBV12-4 and TRBJ1-1, with 10 positions matching TRBD1. The CDR3 sequence: CASTHDSWTGGTEAFF. CDR3 DNA sequence: TGTGCCAGCACTCACGACTCTTGGACAGGGGGCACTGAAGCTTTCTTT.